This T cell receptor beta chain was recorded in a study of blood T cells in healthy people across ages. Together with a sample-barcoded 5' primer, a J-beta primer mix was included in a second PCR lasting roughly 6 to 12 cycles. Via MiXCR, TCRdb re-called the 5' RACE reads, giving one row per CDR3 protein. The sample lists approximately 800,000 distinct CDR3 sequences, about 48% occurring once. This CDR3 is 14 amino acids long. Germline V gene data show CDR1 as SNHLY and CDR2 as FYNNEI. With 3 bases clipped from V and 4 bases from J, the junction kept 5 bases outside the gene matches. For this clonotype: Its antigen is unknown.

Findings and caveats of the study: Estimated diversity that came from one million T cells was considered an underestimate.

Isolation yielded PBMCs, at least 7 million per sample, in every case. The sample consisted of blood. The chain has TRBV2 and TRBJ2-7; 8 positions match TRBD2. The TCR originated in a man older than 75 in good health. The CDR3 nucleotides are TGTGCCAGCAGTGAGGAGCGGGGGAGATACGAGCAGTACTTC. Encoded protein: CASSEERGRYEQYF.